Each of the 21 T cell receptor beta chains below was sequenced from the same sample in a study of technical replicates of blood from a few donors (TCRdb year 2017). Libraries were constructed by the immunoSEQ multiplex PCR assay. This immuneACCESS table, as held by TCRdb, lists in-frame sequences with V and J called but not all clones. Of the missing ones, under half trace to an unresolved V gene in checked studies; the others have no known cause. This sample comprises 80,000 to 90,000 clones, 94% of them detected only once. In total, the top ten clones hold 0.25% of the sample. Specimen: T cells isolated from PBMCs. These receptors came from a human donor in good health.

The chain has TRBV7-8 and TRBJ1-3; D may be TRBD1 (5 bases). The germline CDR1 and CDR2 sequences are SGHVS and FQNEAQ. This CDR3 region has 16 residues. Trimming took 3 bases from V and 3 from J, leaving 15 bases between them. DNA of the CDR3: TGTGCCAGCAGCTTTAGCGGGGGACTCTTTGGAAACACCATATATTTT. Its translation: CASSFSGGLFGNTIYF.

The DNA of the CDR3 is TGTGCCAGTAGCCTAGGGACAGCCTACAATGAGCAGTTCTTC. This codes for CASSLGTAYNEQFF. The chain recombines TRBV19 with TRBJ2-1; TRBD1 matches at 7 bases. This CDR3 is built from 14 residues. Germline values: CDR1 LNHDA, CDR2 SQIVND (reference sequence). Trimming took 6 bases from V and 2 from J; bases not matched to a gene: 4.

V is TRBV27 and J is TRBJ1-6, with 7 bases identical to TRBD1. This CDR3 region has 15 residues. V dropped 6 bases and J dropped 0; count of bases not matched to a gene: 2. CDR1 and CDR2 from the germline V gene are MNHEY and SMNVEV (reference sequence). The CDR3 region is CASRTGSSYNSPLHF. In DNA, the CDR3 is TGTGCCAGCAGGACAGGGAGCTCCTATAATTCACCCCTCCACTTT.

This chain joins TRBV5-1 and TRBJ2-7; D may be TRBD2 (5 bases). Trimming cost V 5 bases and J 7 bases, with 16 bases left between them. The CDR3 has 13 amino acids. Germline loops: CDR1 SGHRS, CDR2 YFSETQ. DNA for the CDR3: TGCGCCAGCAGTATGGTGGGCGGGCGGGAGCAGTACTTC. Residues: CASSMVGGREQYF. The full variable domain, rest sourced from reference TRBV5-1 and TRBJ2-7, is KAGVTQTPRYLIKTRGQQVTLSCSPISGHRSVSWYQQTPGQGLQFLFEYFSETQRNKGNFPGRFSGRQFSNSRSEMNVSTLELGDSALYLCASSMVGGREQYFGPGTRLTVT.

The chain has TRBV4-2 and TRBJ2-1, with a possible D match to TRBD2 (6 bases). This CDR3 region has 14 residues. Germline CDR1 reads LGHNA; CDR2 reads YNFKEQ. Deletions cut 5 bases from V and 9 bases from J, with 17 bases between. The chain's CDR3 is CASSFEGGGVEQFF. In DNA form, the CDR3 reads TGTGCCAGCAGCTTTGAGGGAGGTGGGGTTGAGCAGTTCTTC.

This clone was recorded once. The chain recombines TRBV30 with TRBJ1-6, with 9 nucleotides matching TRBD1. The ends lost 5 bases at V and 9 bases at J; junction bases unmatched: 5. In germline, CDR1 is GTSNPN, CDR2 SVGIG (reference sequence). This CDR3 contains 13 residues. CDR3 nucleotides: TGTGCCTGGGAGGGACAGGGAGGTTCACCCCTCCACTTT. Translated: CAWEGQGGSPLHF.

The gene calls are TRBV19 and TRBJ2-7; D possibly corresponds to TRBD2 (6 bases). The length of the CDR3 is 17 residues. Germline CDR1 and CDR2: LNHDA and SQIVND (reference sequence). The ends were cut back, 7 bases at V and 0 bases at J, with 22 bases in the middle. CDR3 sequence: CASIPRVVGGISYEQYF. The DNA for the CDR3 is TGTGCCAGTATCCCGAGGGTTGTGGGCGGGATCTCCTACGAGCAGTACTTC.

The chain is built from TRBV2 and TRBJ2-1; 7 positions match TRBD2. Losses at the gene ends were 0 bases for V and 8 bases for J; bases not matched to a gene: 4. Looked up from germline, CDR1 is SNHLY and CDR2 is FYNNEI. CDR3 length: 14 amino acids. Here the CDR3 DNA reads TGTGCCAGCAGTGAAGCGGGAGGGCTCGATGAGCAGTTCTTC. It specifies CASSEAGGLDEQFF.

This chain links TRBV6-1 with TRBJ2-6, with 8 bases that match TRBD1. The germline gives CDR1 MNHNS, CDR2 SASEGT. Germline trimming cut 1 base from V and 4 bases from J; bases unmatched to any gene: 9. The CDR3 is 18 amino acids. The CDR3 sequence is CASSEGGQGALGANVLTF. CDR3 nucleotide sequence: TGTGCCAGCAGTGAAGGGGGGCAGGGGGCGTTAGGGGCCAACGTCCTGACTTTC.

The chain couples TRBV9 to TRBJ1-2; 10 positions agree with TRBD1. This CDR3 contains 15 residues. From germline, CDR1 is SGDLS and CDR2 YYNGEE. V shed 3 bases and J 2 bases; nucleotides not matched to a gene: 4. This chain's CDR3 is CASSATGQGNYGYTF. The DNA for the CDR3 is TGTGCCAGCAGCGCGACGGGACAGGGGAACTATGGCTACACCTTC. The complete variable domain, with remaining parts taken from reference TRBV9 and TRBJ1-2, reads DSGVTQTPKHLITATGQRVTLRCSPRSGDLSVYWYQQSLDQGLQFLIQYYNGEERAKGNILERFSAQQFPDLHSELNLSSLELGDSALYFCASSATGQGNYGYTFGSGTRLTVV.

The chain is built from TRBV5-1 and TRBJ2-7; no clear D gene. Germline values: CDR1 SGHRS, CDR2 YFSETQ. The CDR3 length is 18 residues. The V and J ends lost 0 bases and 0 bases respectively, with 19 bases between them. This CDR3 reads CASSLASTAIEYSYEQYF. The CDR3, as DNA: TGCGCCAGCAGCTTGGCCTCAACAGCCATTGAATACTCCTACGAGCAGTACTTC.

The CDR3 region is CASSRSPEGGSGNIQYF. CDR3 DNA: TGCGCCAGCAGCCGATCCCCGGAAGGGGGTTCTGGAAACATTCAGTACTTC. This chain connects TRBV4-1 to TRBJ2-4; a weak D match, TRBD1 (6 bases). V dropped 4 bases and J dropped 6 bases, with 22 bases sitting between them. CDR3 length: 17 residues. From germline, CDR1 is MGHRA and CDR2 YSYEKL.

The rearrangement joins TRBV28 to TRBJ1-2; perhaps TRBD1 as D (6 bases). The V gene lost 10 bases and the J gene lost 5 bases, with 14 bases spanning the gap. Germline V CDR1 and CDR2: MDHEN, SYDVKM. This CDR3 is 12 amino acids long. CDR3 bases: TGTGCCACAGCGAGGACAGATTATGGCTACACCTTC. Its protein is CATARTDYGYTF.

The chain employs TRBV7-9 and TRBJ2-1; 7 bases agree with TRBD1. The J segment lost 5 bases and the V segment lost 5 bases, leaving 12 bases of the junction unmatched. CDR1 is SEHNR and CDR2 is FQNEAQ in the germline V gene (reference sequence). CDR3 length: 16 amino acids. Here the CDR3 reads CASSQEAQGDDNEQFF. DNA for the CDR3: TGTGCCAGCAGCCAGGAGGCCCAGGGGGACGACAATGAGCAGTTCTTC.

The chain combines TRBV11-2 with TRBJ2-7; D ambiguous. Between the trimmed V and J ends, which lost 0 bases and 7 bases, there was a span of 10 bases. The CDR3 runs 13 residues. The germline V gene has CDR1 SGHAT and CDR2 FQNNGV. The chain's CDR3 is CASSLDLSREQYF. The CDR3, as DNA: TGTGCCAGCAGCTTAGATTTAAGCCGAGAGCAGTACTTC.

The V call is TRBV29-1, the J call TRBJ2-5; TRBD2 matches 11 bases. Per the germline V gene, CDR1 is SQVTM and CDR2 is ANQGSEA. The trim removed 6 bases at V and 5 bases at J, leaving 8 bases unmatched. This CDR3 contains 14 residues. The CDR3 DNA reads TGCAGCGTGTTACTAGCGGGAGCTCGGGAGACCCAGTACTTC. This translates into CSVLLAGARETQYF.

Written as DNA, the CDR3 is TGTGCCAGCAGCTTGGGACTAGCGGGCCTCTACGAGCAGTACTTC. Translation: CASSLGLAGLYEQYF. The chain combines TRBV5-5 with TRBJ2-7, with TRBD2 matching over 10 bases. The trim removed 0 bases at V and 3 bases at J, leaving 3 bases unmatched. The CDR3 loop spans 15 amino acids. Germline V gives CDR1 SGHKS, CDR2 YYEKEE (reference sequence).

The chain is built from TRBV7-9 and TRBJ1-1, with 10 bases lining up with TRBD1. The CDR3 totals 16 residues. Losses at the gene ends were 4 bases for V and 5 bases for J; bases not matched to a gene: 10. Germline lookup yields CDR1 SEHNR and CDR2 FQNEAQ (reference sequence). The CDR3 here is CASSSTEGQGLTEAFF. Written as DNA, the CDR3 is TGTGCCAGCAGCTCAACGGAGGGACAGGGGTTGACTGAAGCTTTCTTT.

This clone has only one observation. The chain recombines TRBV19 with TRBJ2-3, with D possibly TRBD2 on 6 matching bases. This CDR3 comprises 15 residues. The germline V gene encodes CDR1 LNHDA and CDR2 SQIVND (reference sequence). V was pared by 3 bases and J by 2 bases, with 12 bases between. CDR3 protein: CASSIRGRLTDTQYF. The CDR3 DNA reads as TGTGCCAGTAGTATTCGGGGGAGGCTCACAGATACGCAGTATTTT. The variable domain in full, completed from reference TRBV19 and TRBJ2-3, reads DGGITQSPKYLFRKEGQNVTLSCEQNLNHDAMYWYRQDPGQGLRLIYYSQIVNDFQKGDIAEGYSVSREKKESFPLTVTSAQKNPTAFYLCASSIRGRLTDTQYFGPGTRLTVL.

V gene TRBV9 combines with J gene TRBJ2-7; 9 nucleotides match TRBD1. Trimming removed 4 bases from V and 3 bases from J; junction bases left unmatched: 5. The CDR3 covers 14 residues. CDR1 SGDLS and CDR2 YYNGEE come from the germline V gene. The DNA for the CDR3 is TGTGCCAGCAGCAAAACAGGGGGCCTCTACGAGCAGTACTTC. Its translation is CASSKTGGLYEQYF.

V and J are TRBV27 and TRBJ1-1; the match to TRBD1 covers 7 bases. Per germline, CDR1 MNHEY and CDR2 SMNVEV (reference sequence). This CDR3 is built from 14 residues. V shed 6 bases and J 2 bases; nucleotides not matched to a gene: 6. This CDR3 is CASRRNRGNTEAFF. CDR3 in DNA: TGTGCCAGCAGACGAAACAGGGGTAACACTGAAGCTTTCTTT.